These 10 T cell receptor beta chains were sequenced from one sample in a study of blood T cell repertoires in COVID-19. Only in-frame clones appear in the TCRdb table, and some are missing; sequencing was by immunoSEQ multiplex PCR. The repertoire holds some 220,000 clones, 80% seen once, with about 13% in the top ten. Sequencing was carried out using peripheral blood. The receptors come from a human donor in a cohort sampled during active COVID-19.

The V gene is TRBV3-1 (or the pseudogene TRBV3-2), the J gene TRBJ2-4, with TRBD2 identical over 8 bases. V dropped 0 bases and J dropped 9; count of bases not matched to a gene: 7. The CDR3 runs to 15 residues. Germline V gene lookup returns CDR1 LGHDT and CDR2 YNNKEL (reference sequence). CDR3 DNA sequence: TGTGCCAGCAGCCAAGATTTCGGGGGGGACGCCATTCAGTACTTC. It yields the protein CASSQDFGGDAIQYF.

The V call is TRBV5-4, the J call TRBJ2-7; 7 bases are shared with TRBD2. This CDR3 has 15 residues. Looked up from germline, CDR1 is SGHNT and CDR2 is YYREEE (reference sequence). The ends lost 0 bases at V and 4 bases at J; junction bases unmatched: 7. The CDR3 nucleotides read TGTGCCAGCAGCTTGGAGTCGGGAGGATGGTACGAGCAGTACTTC. This translates into CASSLESGGWYEQYF.

This clone came up a few times. This rearrangement joins TRBV5-1 to TRBJ1-1, with unresolved D. The germline V and J ends were trimmed by 0 bases and 4 bases, with 13 bases remaining between them. The V gene's germline CDR1 is SGHRS and CDR2 YFSETQ. This CDR3 has 15 amino acids. In DNA form, the CDR3 reads TGCGCCAGCAGCTTGGGCGGGGTAGAGAGCACTGAAGCTTTCTTT. Protein product: CASSLGGVESTEAFF.

This clone was recorded only once. The chain has TRBV6-6 and TRBJ1-5; possible D gene TRBD1, 5 bases. Trimming took off 10 bases at V and 1 base at J, with 20 bases between the two ends. CDR3 length equals 16 residues. Germline lookup yields CDR1 MNHNY and CDR2 SVGAGI (reference sequence). This CDR3 reads CATGTSRGGSNQPQHF. The CDR3 DNA sequence: TGTGCCACGGGCACATCAAGGGGAGGGAGCAATCAGCCCCAGCATTTT.

This clone was found once. CDR3: CASTTVRVNTGELFF. The CDR3, as DNA: TGTGCCAGCACGACCGTCAGGGTTAACACCGGGGAGCTGTTTTTT. J is TRBJ2-2 and V is TRBV7-9; a possible D gene is TRBD1 (5 bases). This CDR3 has 15 amino acids. Germline lookup yields CDR1 SEHNR and CDR2 FQNEAQ (reference sequence). V gave up 7 bases and J gave up 2 bases, with 14 bases separating them.

The chain employs TRBV14 and TRBJ1-1; 8 bases are shared with TRBD1. CDR1 is SGHDN and CDR2 is FVKESK in the germline V gene. The CDR3 is 15 residues long. The V segment lost 4 bases and the J segment 5 bases; nucleotides outside the gene matches: 9. Here the CDR3 reads CASSLPGTGGTEAFF. Written as DNA, the CDR3 is TGTGCCAGCAGCCTTCCAGGGACAGGAGGAACTGAAGCTTTCTTT. The variable domain in full, completed from reference TRBV14 and TRBJ1-1, reads EAGVTQFPSHSVIEKGQTVTLRCDPISGHDNLYWYRRVMGKEIKFLLHFVKESKQDESGMPNNRFLAERTGGTYSTLKVQPAELEDSGVYFCASSLPGTGGTEAFFGQGTRLTVV.

The rearrangement uses TRBV6-5 and TRBJ1-1; D is uncertain. The V gene lost 6 bases and the J gene lost 0 bases, with 11 bases spanning the gap. Germline V gene sequence: CDR1 MNHEY, CDR2 SVGAGI. The CDR3 has 14 amino acids. CDR3: CASRSGHLNTEAFF. The CDR3 bases are TGTGCCAGCAGGTCAGGCCACCTGAACACTGAAGCTTTCTTT.

The V call is TRBV25-1, the J call TRBJ2-2, with 9 positions matching TRBD2. Trimming removed 8 bases from V and 0 bases from J; junction bases left unmatched: 4. Germline CDR1 reads MGHDK; CDR2 reads SYGVNS. The CDR3 covers 15 residues. The CDR3 sequence is CASGGGGANTGELFF. The DNA for the CDR3 is TGTGCCAGCGGCGGGGGGGGCGCGAACACCGGGGAGCTGTTTTTT.

Notes on this clone: Different DNA sequences within this sample yield the same CDR3. V and J are TRBV27 and TRBJ1-6, with D tentatively TRBD1 (6 bases). Germline loops: CDR1 MNHEY, CDR2 SMNVEV (reference sequence). The CDR3 has 14 amino acids. Trimming took 6 bases from V and 5 from J, leaving 11 bases between them. The CDR3 DNA reads TGTGCCAGCAGCCTCGGACAGAATAATTCACCCCTCCACTTT. Residues: CASSLGQNNSPLHF.

The chain employs TRBV27 and TRBJ2-5; 13 positions agree with TRBD2. Unmatched junction bases numbered 12, after V lost 4 bases and J lost 4 bases. Germline V gives CDR1 MNHEY, CDR2 SMNVEV (reference sequence). This CDR3 has 18 residues. CDR3 nucleotides: TGTGCCAGCAGTTCTCCCGGGACTAGCGGGAAGGGGAGAGAGACCCAGTACTTC. Translation gives CASSSPGTSGKGRETQYF.